Below are 21 T cell receptor beta chains sequenced from a single sample in a study of radiotherapy plus CTLA-4 blockade in lung cancer. Using immunoSEQ multiplex PCR, the repertoire was profiled, and TCRdb retains in-frame clones only, with some absent. The sample lists tens of thousands of clones; roughly 79% were seen once. The sample in question was peripheral blood, obtained from a patient treated with radiotherapy plus ipilimumab. Every receptor here comes from a human donor with non-small cell lung cancer who had a partial response to radiotherapy plus ipilimumab. Some clones in this sample may be carry-over from other donors' samples.

This sequence joins TRBV7-3 and TRBJ2-2; the match to TRBD2 covers 10 bases. Germline trimming cut 4 bases from V and 5 bases from J; bases unmatched to any gene: 4. The CDR3 is made up of 15 amino acids. Germline lookup yields CDR1 SGHTA and CDR2 FQGTGA. CDR3 region: CASSSAGGPTGELFF. CDR3 nucleotide sequence: TGTGCCAGCAGCTCAGCGGGAGGGCCGACCGGGGAGCTGTTTTTT.

The V call is TRBV11-3, the J call TRBJ2-1; 10 bases are shared with TRBD2. CDR1 and CDR2 from the germline V gene are SGHNT and YENEEA. The V and J ends lost 2 bases and 4 bases, in that order; junction bases with no gene match: 5. The CDR3 is 16 residues long. The CDR3 reads CASSLSRTSGYNEQFF. Written as DNA, the CDR3 is TGTGCCAGCAGCTTAAGCAGGACTAGCGGATACAATGAGCAGTTCTTC.

The CDR3 DNA follows: TGTGCCAGTCGCTTTCGACAGGGAGCTAATGAAAAACTGTTTTTT. This sequence encodes CASRFRQGANEKLFF. The J gene is TRBJ1-4, the V gene TRBV19; TRBD1 agrees at 7 bases. Germline V gene data show CDR1 as LNHDA and CDR2 as SQIVND (reference sequence). The CDR3 sequence is 15 residues long. After removal of 8 bases from V and 3 bases from J, the junction contained 9 bases not matched to a gene.

The chain combines TRBV7-3 with TRBJ2-6, with 7 bases fitting TRBD2. From germline, CDR1 is SGHTA and CDR2 FQGTGA. V was clipped by 2 bases and J by 2 bases; unmatched bases: 0. This CDR3 has 15 residues. The CDR3 DNA follows: TGTGCCAGCAGCTTAGCGGGAGCTGGGGCCAACGTCCTGACTTTC. This sequence encodes CASSLAGAGANVLTF.

V usage is TRBV27 and J usage is TRBJ2-5; TRBD1 agrees at 10 bases. The J call may be incorrect, as the DNA end agrees better with TRBJ2-7. The germline V gene has CDR1 MNHEY and CDR2 SMNVEV (reference sequence). The CDR3 has 15 residues. As DNA, the CDR3 is TGTGCCAGCAGTGGTCGACAGGGGGCGCCGGTCGAGCAGTACTTC. It specifies CASSGRQGAPVEQYF.

The table lists this clone with a count of one. This chain connects TRBV27 to TRBJ2-7, with TRBD1 identical over 11 bases. The V and J ends lost 10 bases and 4 bases, in that order; junction bases with no gene match: 6. CDR1 is MNHEY, CDR2 SMNVEV, per germline (reference sequence). The CDR3 consists of 13 residues. The CDR3 reads CATRDRGLYEQYF. CDR3 bases: TGTGCCACTCGGGACAGGGGGTTATACGAGCAGTACTTC.

The genes are TRBV5-1 and TRBJ2-7; 7 nucleotides agree with TRBD2. The V gene end was trimmed by 5 bases and the J gene end by 0 bases; junction bases not matched to a gene: 8. The CDR3 length is 15 residues. In germline, CDR1 is SGHRS, CDR2 YFSETQ. The CDR3 region is CASRYRDYSSYEQYF. The CDR3, as DNA: TGCGCCAGCAGGTACCGGGACTACAGCTCCTACGAGCAGTACTTC.

This sequence joins TRBV6-5 and TRBJ1-1; perhaps TRBD1 as D (5 bases). The CDR3 spans 14 residues. Trimming took 5 bases from V and 9 from J, leaving 19 bases between them. Germline V CDR1 and CDR2: MNHEY, SVGAGI. The CDR3 spells CASSNPGASRQAFF. In nucleotides, the CDR3 is TGTGCCAGCAGTAACCCTGGGGCAAGCAGGCAAGCTTTCTTT.

The sample holds a few counts of this clone. The rearrangement joins TRBV19 to TRBJ2-2, with D unresolved. The CDR3 runs 14 residues. Germline assignment: CDR1 LNHDA and CDR2 SQIVND (reference sequence). Trimming removed 3 bases from V and 0 bases from J, with 5 bases in between. The CDR3 coding sequence is TGTGCCAGTAGTATTTCTGCGAACACCGGGGAGCTGTTTTTT. It translates to CASSISANTGELFF.

V is TRBV5-5 and J is TRBJ2-6, with TRBD2 as a possible D gene (7 bases). The CDR3 has 20 amino acids. Germline CDR1 is SGHKS and CDR2 is YYEKEE (reference sequence). V lost 4 bases and J lost 4, with 27 bases in between. CDR3 sequence reads: CASSPLGGRVSLPGANVLTF. CDR3 bases: TGTGCCAGCAGCCCCTTGGGGGGGCGCGTCTCTTTACCGGGGGCCAACGTCCTGACTTTC.

This sequence joins TRBV10-3 and TRBJ1-1; D may be TRBD1 (6 bases). The V end was cut by 6 bases, the J end by 4 bases, with 15 bases between. The CDR3 totals 14 residues. Germline CDR1 is ENHRY and CDR2 is SYGVKD. This CDR3 reads CAISPLQGLTEAFF. The CDR3 bases are TGTGCCATCAGCCCCTTACAGGGTCTCACTGAAGCTTTCTTT.

This chain connects TRBV19 to TRBJ1-5, with TRBD1 identical over 7 bases. The germline gives CDR1 LNHDA, CDR2 SQIVND (reference sequence). The trim removed 6 bases at V and 5 bases at J, leaving 7 bases unmatched. There are 14 residues in the CDR3. In DNA, the CDR3 is TGTGCCAGTAGCCATCGGACAGGCGATCAGCCCCAGCATTTT. This gives the protein CASSHRTGDQPQHF.

The J gene is TRBJ2-1, the V gene TRBV10-2; 9 nucleotides agree with TRBD2. Per the germline V gene, CDR1 is WSHSY and CDR2 is SAAADI. The length of the CDR3 is 16 residues. V trimming: 6 bases; J trimming: 0 bases; junction bases outside the gene matches: 6. The CDR3 loop is CASSPLAGSSYNEQFF. In nucleotides, the CDR3 is TGCGCCAGCAGCCCCCTAGCGGGAAGCTCCTACAATGAGCAGTTCTTC.

V usage is TRBV11-3 and J usage is TRBJ1-1; perhaps TRBD1 as D (5 bases). Trimming removed 8 bases at V and 4 bases at J, with 14 bases between. This CDR3 is 13 amino acids long. The germline V gene has CDR1 SGHNT and CDR2 YENEEA. The CDR3 protein is CASSWGPGTEAFF. CDR3 nucleotide sequence: TGTGCCAGCTCGTGGGGCCCAGGCACTGAAGCTTTCTTT.

CDR3 coding DNA: TGTGCCAGCAGCTTAAGGGGGACAGCCTTAAATGAAAAACTGTTTTTT. Amino acids: CASSLRGTALNEKLFF. The genes are TRBV7-2 and TRBJ1-4; 7 bases are shared with TRBD1. After removal of 2 bases from V and 5 bases from J, the junction contained 8 bases not matched to a gene. Germline values: CDR1 SGHTA, CDR2 FQGNSA. The CDR3 is 16 residues long.

The rearrangement uses TRBV29-1 and TRBJ1-1; D unresolved. The V end was cut by 6 bases, the J end by 4 bases, with 15 bases between. Per germline, CDR1 SQVTM and CDR2 ANQGSEA. CDR3 length equals 13 residues. The CDR3 DNA follows: TGCAGCGTCGTACTCGCGGTGGGCACTGAAGCTTTCTTT. Its translation is CSVVLAVGTEAFF.

The CDR3 loop reads CSVGRQGETQYF. DNA for the CDR3: TGCAGCGTCGGAAGACAGGGAGAGACCCAGTACTTC. This rearrangement joins TRBV29-1 to TRBJ2-5, with 7 bases lining up with TRBD1. Germline V CDR1 and CDR2: SQVTM, ANQGSEA. The CDR3 runs to 12 residues. V dropped 6 bases and J dropped 4; count of bases not matched to a gene: 5.

The chain couples TRBV19 to TRBJ1-5; perhaps TRBD1 as D (6 bases). From germline, CDR1 is LNHDA and CDR2 SQIVND (reference sequence). Trimming cost V 3 bases and J 4 bases, with 22 bases left between them. The CDR3 extends over 18 amino acids. Written as DNA, the CDR3 is TGTGCCAGTAGTATTGGACAGACCCCCCCTTCTGGGAATCAGCCCCAGCATTTT. Translation gives CASSIGQTPPSGNQPQHF.

Only one count was recorded for this clone. This CDR3 reads CASSRLYSGSAEQFF. The CDR3 DNA is TGCGCCAGCAGTAGATTATATAGCGGGAGTGCTGAGCAGTTCTTC. The rearrangement links TRBV5-1 to TRBJ2-1; TRBD2 matches 9 bases. CDR3 length: 15 residues. The V gene's germline CDR1 is SGHRS and CDR2 YFSETQ. Losses at the gene ends were 5 bases for V and 9 bases for J; bases not matched to a gene: 12.

J is TRBJ2-5 and V is TRBV9; 13 positions match TRBD2. The junction had 7 bases not matched to a gene; V was cut back by 3 bases and J by 5 bases. Germline V gene data show CDR1 as SGDLS and CDR2 as YYNGEE. This CDR3 comprises 16 residues. CDR3 protein: CASSATSGGAWETQYF. The DNA for the CDR3 is TGTGCCAGCAGCGCAACTAGCGGGGGGGCGTGGGAGACCCAGTACTTC. The variable domain in full, with the rest retrieved from reference TRBV9 and TRBJ2-5, is DSGVTQTPKHLITATGQRVTLRCSPRSGDLSVYWYQQSLDQGLQFLIQYYNGEERAKGNILERFSAQQFPDLHSELNLSSLELGDSALYFCASSATSGGAWETQYFGPGTRLLVL.

The chain links TRBV6-1 to TRBJ1-1, with a tentative D call TRBD1 (6 bases). Trimming took off 5 bases at V and 1 base at J, with 8 bases between the two ends. The germline CDR1 and CDR2 sequences are MNHNS and SASEGT. CDR3 length equals 13 residues. The CDR3 here is CASSRTANTEAFF. DNA of the CDR3: TGTGCCAGCAGTCGGACAGCGAACACTGAAGCTTTCTTT.